This section outlines one TCR beta chain sequence together with its context. This clonotype was seen at least ten times. Its target antigen remains unknown. Base qualities are not provided; no much larger clone lies one nucleotide away. The CDR3 covers 13 residues, taking in both the cysteine and the phenylalanine. The read is trimmed to its CDR3 DNA, 39 bases read in frame from base 1. The V end loses 2 bases and the J end loses 1 base, and a stretch of 6 bases separates them. The library relied on 5' RACE. Sequencing used an Illumina HiSeq 2000. A universal primer binding site was introduced by template switching, and a unique molecular identifier was present in the final cDNA, enabling accurate counting of TCR cDNA molecules. Specific primers in the conserved constant-segment region were used to synthesize first-strand cDNA for TCR alpha and beta chains. To control for contamination, every cDNA library was double barcoded, receiving both a SMART-Mk sample barcode and Illumina barcodes. TruSeq adapter sequences, together with Illumina sample barcodes, were added in two successive PCR steps. The Illumina HiSeq platform was used with custom primers to sequence TCR alpha and beta cDNA libraries. The study's own analysis went as follows. MiGEC processed the raw reads to extract unique molecular identifiers, while MiXCR was used to determine the CDR3 positions. For each individual, recombination models were inferred using an EM algorithm with the repgenHMM and IGoR tools. Shared clonotypes were analyzed with the tcR package in R, and sharing was normalized by the product of cloneset sizes. Out-of-frame nonproductive sequences were analyzed to study raw recombination free of thymic and clonal selection effects. The public reads were reprocessed in TCRdb via fastp at Q25 and MiXCR, keeping in-frame beta chains. When rows share a CDR3 protein, they turn into one entry using the most common DNA and genes. The V and J calls here are based on TCRdb, not the publication. Across this sample there are about 530,000 distinct CDR3 sequences, with roughly 15% seen only once. Nearly 0.45% of the sample is held by the ten biggest clonotypes.

The sample belongs to a study of identical twins (dated by TCRdb to 2016 to 2017). For the wider study: To test whether fetal clonotypes persist, the study used deep sequencing on TCR alpha and beta repertoires from monozygotic twins, unrelated adults of various ages, and cord blood. To rule out contamination, replicate twin experiments were performed at different times with different library preparation protocols.

What the study reported, not specific to this receptor: Conclusions relied on cross-sectional statistical analysis, since the same donors could not be followed over many years. Compared with coincidental sharing between unrelated individuals, out-of-frame TCR alpha sequences shared between twins showed an excess of sequences with low generation probability. In monozygotic twins, recombination models systematically underestimated out-of-frame TCR alpha sharing, but the models matched the sharing seen between unrelated individuals. Invariant T cells such as MAIT and iNKT could partly confound zero-insertion analyses, though diverse VJ usage argued against this for most clonotypes. Fewer insertions were carried by abundant cord blood beta clonotypes; a weaker similar trend was observed in young adult naive repertoires, while no such trend was observed in memory repertoires. In beta out-of-frame sequences, excess twin sharing was weaker, because having fewer shared sequences lowered the signal-to-noise ratio.

Only healthy Caucasian donors were included. The twin cohort comprised three pairs of female monozygotic twins, all aged roughly 18 to 30 years. Positive isolation kits from Invitrogen were used to isolate CD4+ and CD8+ T cell populations. These data are also associated with another study on yellow fever vaccine responses in identical twins. The other study reports the following: According to the authors, the vaccine-induced T cell response in identical twins seemed to be partly convergent and partly specific to each individual. In identical twins, the study followed T cell clones that responded to the vaccine with precision.

The V and J genes are TRBV12-3 or TRBV12-4 and TRBJ2-7, with no confidently assigned D gene. The clonotype was recovered from a woman aged 18-29 years in good health. The source material was CD4+ T cells sorted from blood. The DNA sequence follows: TGTGCCAGCAGTTTAAGCAGTTCCTACGAGCAGTACTTC. Its protein product is CASSLSSSYEQYF.